This T cell receptor (beta chain) is drawn from a study of CD8 T cells in Susac syndrome. Random-hexamer reverse transcription was applied to about 0.45 to 1 ug RNA. TCRdb re-called the immunoSEQ multiplex PCR reads with MiXCR, one entry per CDR3 protein. The sample yields under 200,000 distinct CDR3 sequences, roughly 90% seen once. The CDR3 has 15 residues. V gave up 6 bases and J gave up 3 bases; unmatched junction bases: 10. Germline lookup yields CDR1 MGHRA and CDR2 YSYEKL. General observations from the study: There was no clonal expansion in the CD4+ T cell repertoires of Susac syndrome.

To note about this clonotype: Its specificity is not known.

Sequences were obtained from CD4+ T cells from PBMCs. The rearrangement uses TRBV4-1 and TRBJ2-7; TRBD1 aligns across 8 bases. The TCR sequence derives from a human donor with Susac syndrome. The chain's CDR3 is CASRQIRDRSYEQYF. The CDR3 DNA follows: TGCGCCAGCAGACAAATCCGGGACAGGAGCTACGAGCAGTACTTC.